The 3 T cell receptor beta chains below were found in one sample sequenced in a study of identical twins. TCRdb re-derived calls from the 5' RACE reads in MiXCR, one entry per CDR3 protein. In the table there are fewer than 650,000 distinct CDR3 sequences, 7% to 7.5% of which are singletons. Separately, the same data were catalogued under a study of yellow fever vaccine responses in identical twins.

Sequencing input: PBMCs. These receptors were obtained from a woman aged 18-30 years in good health.

This clonotype was picked up many times. The V and J genes are TRBV24-1 and TRBJ2-1, with D perhaps being TRBD1 or TRBD2 (5 bases each). CDR3 size: 13 residues. CDR1 and CDR2 (germline): KGHDR, SFDVKD. Trimming removed 6 bases at V and 12 bases at J, with 17 bases between. The CDR3 coding sequence is TGTGCCACCAGTTTAGGGGAGAGTCGACGGCAGTTCTTC. Its translation: CATSLGESRRQFF.

This chain connects TRBV27 to TRBJ2-1; no reliable D call. Germline CDR1 MNHEY, CDR2 SMNVEV (reference sequence). This CDR3 region has 11 residues. V shed 6 bases and J shed 13 bases, with 13 bases lying between them. CDR3 residues: CASRLVDEQFF. CDR3 nucleotides: TGTGCCAGCAGACTCGTAGACGAACAGTTCTTC.

This clonotype was picked up a small number of times. The genes are TRBV19 and TRBJ2-3; 11 bases are a match to TRBD1. Germline V gives CDR1 LNHDA, CDR2 SQIVND (reference sequence). The CDR3 spans 16 residues. Unmatched junction bases numbered 7, after V lost 4 bases and J lost 4 bases. In DNA form, the CDR3 reads TGTGCCAGTAGTAATCCGGGACAGGGGGAGCCAGATACGCAGTATTTT. Translation: CASSNPGQGEPDTQYF.